Below are 26 T cell receptor beta chains sequenced from a single sample in a study of graft-versus-host responses after intestinal transplantation. No antigen has been assigned to these receptors. The assay was immunoSEQ multiplex PCR, and TCRdb's table has in-frame clones only and misses some. The profile shows roughly 38,000 clones, about 94% of them singletons. The specimen comprised unstimulated CD8+ T cells sorted from spleen or lymph node cells, sampled before transplant. These receptor sequences come from a human donor who was the organ donor for an intestinal transplant.

This clone was recorded once. This chain links TRBV4-3 with TRBJ1-5, with a tentative D call TRBD1 (5 bases). The V end lost 0 bases, the J end lost 2 bases, and 5 bases lay between the germline ends. The CDR3 has 14 residues. Germline CDR1 is LGHNA and CDR2 is YSLEER. The CDR3 spells CASSQDRGNQPQHF. In DNA form, the CDR3 reads TGCGCCAGCAGCCAAGACAGGGGCAATCAGCCCCAGCATTTT.

The J gene is TRBJ1-1, the V gene TRBV4-1, with D unclear. The CDR3 totals 14 residues. CDR1 is MGHRA and CDR2 is YSYEKL in the germline V gene. The V and J ends lost 0 bases and 8 bases respectively, with 13 bases between them. Here the CDR3 reads CASSQEIGRPEAFF. DNA of the CDR3: TGCGCCAGCAGCCAAGAGATAGGTCGGCCGGAAGCTTTCTTT.

This chain joins TRBV28 and TRBJ2-2, with 10 positions matching TRBD1. Looked up from germline, CDR1 is MDHEN and CDR2 is SYDVKM. The CDR3 is 15 amino acids. V gave up 6 bases and J gave up 3 bases; unmatched junction bases: 4. The CDR3 DNA reads TGTGCCAGCAGACCGGGGACAGGGGACACCGGGGAGCTGTTTTTT. Protein product: CASRPGTGDTGELFF.

The chain employs TRBV6-5 and TRBJ2-5, with D maybe TRBD1 (6 bases). The CDR3 is 13 residues long. Trimming stripped 5 bases from V and 7 bases from J, with 14 bases between. CDR1 and CDR2 from the germline V gene are MNHEY and SVGAGI. This CDR3 is CASSATGLTTQYF. The CDR3 nucleotides are TGTGCCAGCAGTGCCACAGGGTTAACGACCCAGTACTTC.

The V and J genes are TRBV5-1 and TRBJ2-7; D might be TRBD1 or TRBD2, each matching 5 bases. V lost 6 bases and J 2 bases, leaving 15 bases between the germline ends. The CDR3 spans 14 residues. Germline values: CDR1 SGHRS, CDR2 YFSETQ. The CDR3 here is CASNPGAGTYEQYF. CDR3 nucleotide sequence: TGCGCCAGCAATCCCGGGGCAGGGACCTACGAGCAGTACTTC.

J is TRBJ2-1 and V is TRBV7-3; D may be TRBD2 (5 bases). Deletions cut 5 bases from V and 3 bases from J, with 14 bases between. Germline V gene data show CDR1 as SGHTA and CDR2 as FQGTGA. The CDR3 length is 15 residues. This chain's CDR3 is CASSPPGSHYNEQFF. The DNA for the CDR3 is TGTGCCAGCAGCCCCCCGGGGTCCCACTACAATGAGCAGTTCTTC.

This chain links TRBV4-3 with TRBJ2-6; a weak D match, TRBD1 (6 bases). V was cut by 4 bases and J by 0 bases, with 13 bases left in between. CDR1 and CDR2 from the germline V gene are LGHNA and YSLEER. The length of the CDR3 is 17 residues. CDR3 nucleotide sequence: TGCGCCAGCAGCCCGAAGACAGGTCTCTCTGGGGCCAACGTCCTGACTTTC. Protein product: CASSPKTGLSGANVLTF.

V and J are TRBV27 and TRBJ2-7; 8 bases are a match to TRBD2. Looked up from germline, CDR1 is MNHEY and CDR2 is SMNVEV (reference sequence). This CDR3 has 13 amino acids. V shed 5 bases, J shed 3 bases, and the junction held 3 bases outside the gene matches. CDR3 nucleotides: TGTGCCAGCAGTGTAAGCGGGAGCTACGAGCAGTACTTC. Its protein product is CASSVSGSYEQYF.

The V call is TRBV6-1, the J call TRBJ2-7, with TRBD2 as a possible D gene (5 bases). The germline gives CDR1 MNHNS, CDR2 SASEGT. The CDR3 totals 14 residues. Trimming removed 2 bases from V and 1 base from J, with 9 bases in between. CDR3 sequence: CASSEPGRSYEQYF. The CDR3, as DNA: TGTGCCAGCAGTGAACCGGGAAGGTCCTACGAGCAGTACTTC.

This sequence joins TRBV4-3 and TRBJ1-1; D remains unclear. Germline V CDR1 and CDR2: LGHNA, YSLEER. The CDR3 totals 16 residues. V was shortened by 0 bases and J by 6 bases, with 17 bases between the two germline ends. The CDR3 DNA is TGCGCCAGCAGCCAAGATCCCGGGCCAGGTCGTTCTGAAGCTTTCTTT. The encoded protein is CASSQDPGPGRSEAFF.

This rearrangement joins TRBV25-1 to TRBJ2-1; D is unresolved. V lost 7 bases to trimming and J lost 2 bases, with 15 bases between them. Germline CDR1 reads MGHDK; CDR2 reads SYGVNS. The CDR3 has 15 amino acids. CDR3 DNA sequence: TGTGCCAGCAAAGGTCGGCCCCCCCCCTACAATGAGCAGTTCTTC. It translates to CASKGRPPPYNEQFF.

This clone appeared once. The chain links TRBV7-6 to TRBJ2-1; D call uncertain. V lost 0 bases to trimming and J lost 5 bases, with 8 bases between them. Germline V CDR1 and CDR2: SGHVS, FNYEAQ. This CDR3 is 14 amino acids long. The CDR3 bases are TGTGCCAGCAGCTTAGCTGGCCGTAACAATGAGCAGTTCTTC. Protein sequence: CASSLAGRNNEQFF. Combining the CDR3 with reference TRBV7-6 and TRBJ2-1 gives the whole variable domain GAGVSQSPRYKVTKRGQDVALRCDPISGHVSLYWYRQALGQGPEFLTYFNYEAQQDKSGLPNDRFSAERPEGSISTLTIQRTEQRDSAMYRCASSLAGRNNEQFFGPGTRLTVL.

This clone was found once. The V call is TRBV11-2, the J call TRBJ2-7; D might be TRBD2 (6 bases). V was trimmed by 1 base and J by 2 bases, leaving 6 bases between them. The CDR3 is made up of 13 amino acids. CDR1 and CDR2 from the germline V gene are SGHAT and FQNNGV. CDR3 sequence: CASSLGLAYEQYF. The CDR3, as DNA: TGTGCCAGCAGCTTAGGACTAGCCTACGAGCAGTACTTC. The variable domain in full, with the rest retrieved from reference TRBV11-2 and TRBJ2-7, is EAGVAQSPRYKIIEKRQSVAFWCNPISGHATLYWYQQILGQGPKLLIQFQNNGVVDDSQLPKDRFSAERLKGVDSTLKIQPAKLEDSAVYLCASSLGLAYEQYFGPGTRLTVT.

CDR3 loop: CASSFGPQETQYF. The CDR3 DNA is TGTGCCAGCAGTTTTGGTCCCCAAGAGACCCAGTACTTC. This chain links TRBV27 with TRBJ2-5; D is uncertain. V lost 3 bases, J lost 1 base, and 6 bases lay in between. The V gene's germline CDR1 is MNHEY and CDR2 SMNVEV (reference sequence). The CDR3 runs to 13 residues.

V usage is TRBV27 and J usage is TRBJ2-7, with TRBD1 matching over 12 bases. Germline-derived CDR1 and CDR2 are MNHEY and SMNVEV (reference sequence). The junction had 4 bases not matched to a gene; V was cut back by 5 bases and J by 2 bases. The CDR3 has 15 amino acids. CDR3 sequence reads: CASSAGTGGTYEQYF. The CDR3 nucleotides are TGTGCCAGCAGTGCAGGGACAGGGGGCACCTACGAGCAGTACTTC.

The chain has TRBV10-3 and TRBJ2-7, with a tentative D call TRBD1 (5 bases). The CDR3 extends over 16 amino acids. Germline V gene lookup returns CDR1 ENHRY and CDR2 SYGVKD. V was shortened by 2 bases and J by 3 bases, with 17 bases between the two germline ends. The CDR3 nucleotides are TGTGCCATCAGTGAGAGCGACAGACGGGCTGGCTACGAGCAGTACTTC. This encodes CAISESDRRAGYEQYF.

This rearrangement joins TRBV19 to TRBJ1-6; no firm D call. CDR1 and CDR2 from the germline V gene are LNHDA and SQIVND (reference sequence). The CDR3 has 15 residues. V was shortened by 7 bases and J by 0 bases, with 10 bases between the two germline ends. This chain's CDR3 is CASKEASSYNSPLHF. The CDR3, as DNA: TGTGCCAGTAAGGAGGCGAGCTCCTATAATTCACCCCTCCACTTT.

CDR3 residues: CAWSDRWTSYEQYF. DNA for the CDR3: TGTGCCTGGAGTGATAGGTGGACGTCCTACGAGCAGTACTTC. V usage is TRBV30 and J usage is TRBJ2-7; D is ambiguous. Germline loops: CDR1 GTSNPN, CDR2 SVGIG (reference sequence). V lost 1 base to trimming and J lost 1 base, with 11 bases between them. The CDR3 extends over 14 amino acids. Based on the CDR3 plus reference TRBV30 and TRBJ2-7, the full variable domain is SQTIHQWPATLVQPVGSPLSLECTVEGTSNPNLYWYRQAAGRGLQLLFYSVGIGQISSEVPQNLSASRPQDRQFILSSKKLLLSDSGFYLCAWSDRWTSYEQYFGPGTRLTVT.

This rearrangement joins TRBV11-1 to TRBJ2-5, with D possibly being TRBD2 (6 bases). V dropped 4 bases and J dropped 2 bases, with 14 bases sitting between them. Germline assignment: CDR1 SGHAT and CDR2 FQDESV (reference sequence). The CDR3 contains 15 residues. CDR3 nucleotides: TGTGCCAGCAGCTACGGACGGGGGTTGCAAGAGACCCAGTACTTC. It is translated as CASSYGRGLQETQYF.

The V gene is TRBV28, the J gene TRBJ2-5, with D tentatively TRBD1 (5 bases). The CDR3 spans 11 residues. Trimming removed 8 bases at V and 2 bases at J, with 6 bases between. CDR1 and CDR2 from the germline V gene are MDHEN and SYDVKM. The CDR3 loop reads CASRQQETQYF. CDR3 nucleotide sequence: TGTGCCAGCCGACAGCAAGAGACCCAGTACTTC.

The chain employs TRBV7-8 and TRBJ1-1; D not resolved. From germline, CDR1 is SGHVS and CDR2 FQNEAQ. The V end lost 5 bases, the J end lost 3 bases, and 10 bases lay between the germline ends. This CDR3 spans 13 amino acids. CDR3 region: CASSPRGDTEAFF. Here the CDR3 DNA reads TGTGCCAGCAGCCCTAGAGGAGACACTGAAGCTTTCTTT.

The chain is built from TRBV21-1 and TRBJ1-3. TRBV21-1 represents a pseudogene. This CDR3 is built from 18 residues. The CDR3 nucleotides read TGTGCCAGCAGCAAAGAAGGTAGCTCCGATTCCCTTGGAAACACCATATATTTT. Translated, it gives CASSKEGSSDSLGNTIYF.

The genes are TRBV4-1 and TRBJ2-1; TRBD2 agrees at 14 bases. The junction had 2 bases not matched to a gene; V was cut back by 4 bases and J by 6 bases. There are 15 residues in the CDR3. The germline CDR1 and CDR2 sequences are MGHRA and YSYEKL. The CDR3, as DNA: TGCGCCAGCAGCCCGACTAGCGGGAGGGCCAATGAGCAGTTCTTC. The encoded protein is CASSPTSGRANEQFF.

The chain joins TRBV9 to TRBJ1-2; 7 positions agree with TRBD1. The ends lost 3 bases at V and 4 bases at J; junction bases unmatched: 9. The CDR3 loop spans 15 amino acids. Germline V gives CDR1 SGDLS, CDR2 YYNGEE. The CDR3 DNA is TGTGCCAGCAGCGCGACTTCGGCAGGGGGCTATGGCTACACCTTC. Its protein is CASSATSAGGYGYTF.

This clone was seen just once. Written as DNA, the CDR3 is TGCGCCAGCAGCCAAGATAGGAGGGGCGGGACAGATACGCAGTATTTT. It specifies CASSQDRRGGTDTQYF. V gene TRBV4-3 combines with J gene TRBJ2-3; a possible D gene is TRBD2 (6 bases). The CDR3 totals 16 residues. Between the trimmed V and J ends, which lost 0 bases and 3 bases, there was a span of 13 bases. CDR1 and CDR2 from the germline V gene are LGHNA and YSLEER.

The chain joins TRBV14 to TRBJ2-3; 12 bases agree with TRBD2. V shed 4 bases, J shed 3 bases, and the junction held 8 bases outside the gene matches. The CDR3 consists of 17 residues. Germline V gene data show CDR1 as SGHDN and CDR2 as FVKESK. Written as DNA, the CDR3 is TGTGCCAGCAGCCCACGACTAGCGGGAGTTAGGACAGATACGCAGTATTTT. It translates to CASSPRLAGVRTDTQYF.